Sequencing of this T cell receptor (beta chain) was carried out in a study of breast tumors, draining lymph nodes, adjacent tissues. TCRdb re-analysed the multiplex PCR reads in MiXCR, keeping a single row per CDR3 protein. Among tens of thousands of distinct CDR3 sequences listed, under 25% were seen once. The study, taken as a whole, reports: The lymph node origin of tumor T cells was framed as consistent with a hypothesis, not demonstrated. Most tumor T cells seemingly derive from lymph node, then expand in tumor.

The CDR3 runs 14 residues. From germline, CDR1 is DFQATT and CDR2 SNEGSKA (reference sequence). With regard to this clonotype: The antigen remains unidentified. The junction departs from germline at one end; a sequencing error may be responsible.

The rearrangement joins TRBV20-1 to TRBJ2-3; 9 bases match TRBD2. The sequencing sample was made of breast tumor tissue. This TCR was sampled from a female donor with breast cancer. Some clones in this sample may be carry-over from other donors' samples. CDR3 bases: TGCAGTGCTAGCACTAGCGGGTACACAGACACGCAGTATTTT. Translation: CSASTSGYTDTQYF.